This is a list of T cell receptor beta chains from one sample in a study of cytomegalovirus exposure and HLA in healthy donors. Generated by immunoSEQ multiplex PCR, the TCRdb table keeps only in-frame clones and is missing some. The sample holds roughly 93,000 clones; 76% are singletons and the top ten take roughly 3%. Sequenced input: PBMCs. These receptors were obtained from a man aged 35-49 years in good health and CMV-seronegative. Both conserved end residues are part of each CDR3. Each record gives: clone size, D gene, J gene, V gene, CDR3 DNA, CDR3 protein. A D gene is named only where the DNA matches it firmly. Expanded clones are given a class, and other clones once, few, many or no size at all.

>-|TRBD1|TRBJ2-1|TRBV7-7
TGTGCCAGCAGCGAAGGGGGCGCCGGCTATAATGAGCAGTTCTTC
CASSEGGAGYNEQFF
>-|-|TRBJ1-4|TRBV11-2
TGTGCCAGCAGCGCTGGAGGACCCCTGAATGAAAAACTGTTTTTT
CASSAGGPLNEKLFF
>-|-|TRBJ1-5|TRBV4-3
TGCGCCAGCAGCCAAGATCTCAGGATCAATCAGCCCCAGCATTTT
CASSQDLRINQPQHF
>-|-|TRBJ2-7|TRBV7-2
TGTGCCAGCAGCTTCCAGGGGAGCTCCTACGAGCAGTACTTC
CASSFQGSSYEQYF
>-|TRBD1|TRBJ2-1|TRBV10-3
TGTGCCATCACCCAGGGACAGGGGGGATACAATGAGCAGTTCTTC
CAITQGQGGYNEQFF
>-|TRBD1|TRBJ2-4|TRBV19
TGTGCCAGTAGTATCGGGACAGGGGTCGAAGGCAAAAACATTCAGTACTTC
CASSIGTGVEGKNIQYF
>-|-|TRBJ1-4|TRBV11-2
TGTGCCAGCAGCCCTTCAACTAATGAAAAACTGTTTTTT
CASSPSTNEKLFF
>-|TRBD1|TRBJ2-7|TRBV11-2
TGTGCCAGCAGCTCCATTTGGACAGGGTCCTACGAGCAGTACTTC
CASSSIWTGSYEQYF
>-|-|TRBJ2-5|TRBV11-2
TGTGCCAGCAGCTTAGAAAGGCGGGACGTCCAGTACTTC
CASSLERRDVQYF
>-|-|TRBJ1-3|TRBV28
TGTGCCAGCAGTTTATGGGCCAGGGCAGGAAACACCATATATTTT
CASSLWARAGNTIYF
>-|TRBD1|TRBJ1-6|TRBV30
TGTGCCTGGAGGGACAGGGTATCCCCCCTCCACTTT
CAWRDRVSPLHF
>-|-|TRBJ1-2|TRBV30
TGTGCCTGGTCCTTGGGGCCTGGCTACACCTTC
CAWSLGPGYTF
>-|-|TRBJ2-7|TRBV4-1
TGCGCCAGCAGCCAAGTGCCCGGGATAGCCTCCTACGAGCAGTACTTC
CASSQVPGIASYEQYF
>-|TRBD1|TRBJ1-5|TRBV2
TGTGCCAGCAGTGGCCACAGGGACAGGGAAAGTCACAATCAGCCCCAGCATTTT
CASSGHRDRESHNQPQHF
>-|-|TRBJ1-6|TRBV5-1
TGCGCCAGCAGCTTCAGGGAAGGGAATTCACCCCTCCACTTT
CASSFREGNSPLHF
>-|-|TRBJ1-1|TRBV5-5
TGTGCCAGCAGCTTCGACAGGAACACTGAAGCTTTCTTT
CASSFDRNTEAFF
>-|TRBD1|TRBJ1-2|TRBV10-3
TGTGCCATCAGCCGGGACAGGGACTATGGCTACACCTTC
CAISRDRDYGYTF
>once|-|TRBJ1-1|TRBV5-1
TGCGCCAGCAGCGAAGGGGATCTAGCTGAAGCTTTCTTT
CASSEGDLAEAFF
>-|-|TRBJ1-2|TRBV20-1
TGCAGTGATTCAGGGTCTGGCTACACCTTC
CSDSGSGYTF
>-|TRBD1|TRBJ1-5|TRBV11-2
TGTGCCAGCAGCTTAGAGGGACAGGGTTTTCAGCCCCAGCATTTT
CASSLEGQGFQPQHF
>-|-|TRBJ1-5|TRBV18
TGTGCCAGCTCGGGCAGGGGCAATCAGCCCCAGCATTTT
CASSGRGNQPQHF
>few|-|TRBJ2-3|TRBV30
TGTGCCTGGAGTCCCTCGGCTAGGCTGACAGATACGCAGTATTTT
CAWSPSARLTDTQYF
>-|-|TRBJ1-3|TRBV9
TGTGCCAGCAGCGTAGGTCCATATTCCGGGTCCCTCTCTGGAAACACCATATATTTT
CASSVGPYSGSLSGNTIYF
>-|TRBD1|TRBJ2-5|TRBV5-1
TGCGCCAGCAGCTTGGTAGCAGGGGGCAAGACCCAGTACTTC
CASSLVAGGKTQYF
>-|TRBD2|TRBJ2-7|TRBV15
TGTGCCACCAGCAGAGCCCCGGGGGGGTTTCGCGAGCAGTACTTC
CATSRAPGGFREQYF
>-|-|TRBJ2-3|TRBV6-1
TGTGCCAGCAGTGAATTAGGGCTGGCAGGGGAAGATACGCAGTATTTT
CASSELGLAGEDTQYF
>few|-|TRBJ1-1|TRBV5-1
TGCGCCAGCAGCTGGGAGGGGGGGAGAGGTGAAGCTTTCTTT
CASSWEGGRGEAFF
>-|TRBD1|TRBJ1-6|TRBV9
TGTGCCAGCAGCGTGTCCGGGACAGATAATTCACCCCTCCACTTT
CASSVSGTDNSPLHF
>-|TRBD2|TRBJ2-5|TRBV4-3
TGCGCCAGCAGCCAAGACGGGACTAGCGGGAAAGAGACCCAGTACTTC
CASSQDGTSGKETQYF
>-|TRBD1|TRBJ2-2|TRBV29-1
TGCAGCGTTTCGGTCGGGACAGCGAACACCGGGGAGCTGTTTTTT
CSVSVGTANTGELFF
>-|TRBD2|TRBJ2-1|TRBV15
TGTGCCACCAGCAGAGCCCTCGGGGGGTTCGATGAGCAGTTCTTC
CATSRALGGFDEQFF
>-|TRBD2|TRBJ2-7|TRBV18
TGTGCCAGCTCACCGATTCTAGCGGGGGGGCAGACCCGGGGAACCGAGCAGTACTTC
CASSPILAGGQTRGTEQYF
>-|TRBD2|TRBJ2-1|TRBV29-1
TGCAGCGCCGGGGGGCTAGCGGGGATAGATGAGCAGTTCTTC
CSAGGLAGIDEQFF
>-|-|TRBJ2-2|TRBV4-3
TGCGCCAGCAGCCAAGATGGGGCCTCATGGGGGGCCGGGGAGCTGTTTTTT
CASSQDGASWGAGELFF
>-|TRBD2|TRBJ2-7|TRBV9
TGTGCCAGCAGCGTCGGGACTAGCGGGGGGGCCGCCTACGAGCAGTACTTC
CASSVGTSGGAAYEQYF
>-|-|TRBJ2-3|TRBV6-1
TGTGCCAGCAGTGTAACCGGGACTCCTAGCACAGATACGCAGTATTTT
CASSVTGTPSTDTQYF
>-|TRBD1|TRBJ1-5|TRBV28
TGTGCCAGCAGTTTATTCGGACAGGGGGCTAGCAATCAGCCCCAGCATTTT
CASSLFGQGASNQPQHF